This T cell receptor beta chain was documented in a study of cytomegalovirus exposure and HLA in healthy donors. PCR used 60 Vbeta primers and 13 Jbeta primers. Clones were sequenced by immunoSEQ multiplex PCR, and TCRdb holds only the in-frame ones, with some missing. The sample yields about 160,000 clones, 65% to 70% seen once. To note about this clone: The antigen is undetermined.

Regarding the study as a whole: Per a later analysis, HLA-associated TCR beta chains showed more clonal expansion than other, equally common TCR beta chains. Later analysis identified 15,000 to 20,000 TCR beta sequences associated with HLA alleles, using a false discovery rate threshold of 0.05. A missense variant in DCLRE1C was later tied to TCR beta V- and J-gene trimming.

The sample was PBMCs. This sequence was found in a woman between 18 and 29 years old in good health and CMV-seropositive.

The CDR3 DNA reads as TGTGCCAGCAAGGCAGGGGATAAAGAGACCCAGTACTTC. Translation: CASKAGDKETQYF. The V gene is TRBV28, the J gene TRBJ2-5; a possible D gene is TRBD1 (6 bases). Trimming cost V 7 bases and J 3 bases, with 12 bases left between them. This CDR3 contains 13 residues. Germline V gene sequence: CDR1 MDHEN, CDR2 SYDVKM.